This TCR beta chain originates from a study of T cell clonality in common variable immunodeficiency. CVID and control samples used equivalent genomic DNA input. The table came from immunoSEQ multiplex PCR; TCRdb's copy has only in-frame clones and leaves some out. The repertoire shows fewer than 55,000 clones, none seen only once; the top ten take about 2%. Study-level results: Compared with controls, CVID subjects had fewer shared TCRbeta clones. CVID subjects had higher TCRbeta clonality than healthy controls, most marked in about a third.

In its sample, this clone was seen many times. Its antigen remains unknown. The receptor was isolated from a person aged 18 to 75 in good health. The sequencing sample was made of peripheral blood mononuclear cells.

CDR3 bases read: TGCAGCACCGGAGGACAGAACACCGGGGAG. This gives the protein CSTGGQNTGE. The entire CDR3 protein is CSTGGQNTGELFF. This chain links TRBV29-1 with TRBJ2-2; D possibly matches TRBD1 or TRBD2 (5 bases each). The read terminates 3 residues ahead of where the CDR3 ends, so the germline J gene completes it. CDR1 is SQVTM and CDR2 is ANQGSEA in the germline V gene. V was shortened by 8 bases and J by 1 base, with 11 bases between the two germline ends. This CDR3 spans 13 amino acids.